This T cell receptor beta chain was profiled in a study of T cells in Graves' hyperthyroidism and ophthalmopathy. Amplified TCR beta CDR3 regions came from RNA transcripts. Primed by the HTBI set, a first-round RT-PCR was run on the TCR CDR3. MiXCR, applied by TCRdb to the multiplex PCR reads, yields one record per CDR3 protein. This sample has roughly 630,000 distinct CDR3 sequences; less than 20% occur once, and the top ten carry 7.3%. V lost 0 bases, J lost 5 bases, and 13 bases lay in between. CDR1 is MGHRA, CDR2 YSYEKL, per germline. The CDR3 totals 16 residues. The source material was blood. The chain has TRBV4-1 and TRBJ1-4; D perhaps matches TRBD1 (5 bases). The TCR was taken from a woman under 40 with Graves' hyperthyroidism. CDR3 in amino acids: CASSQDPGIWNEKLFF. The CDR3 nucleotides read TGCGCCAGCAGCCAAGATCCAGGGATTTGGAATGAAAAACTGTTTTTT.